The sequence of this T cell receptor beta chain was determined in a study of blood T cell repertoires in COVID-19. Study-wide background: The United States, Italy and Spain supplied acute and convalescent COVID-19 samples. Nucleic acid was either cDNA or gDNA, and it came from T cells, B-cell-depleted T cells, or PBMCs.

The authors' processing: Scientists estimated how many nucleated cells there were by amplifying reference gene primers. Assay: immunoSEQ multiplex PCR; the TCRdb copy retains only in-frame clones and omits some. V, J and clone size are those of that table, while D and trimming were read from the DNA. Of about 240,000 clones listed, more than 70% are singletons. The CDR3 runs to 13 residues. The germline V gene has CDR1 SGHRS and CDR2 YFSETQ. Trimming cost V 2 bases and J 4 bases, with 9 bases left between them. This clonotype was sampled from an elderly man with acute or convalescent COVID-19. Input material: peripheral blood. The genes are TRBV5-1 and TRBJ1-1; D is possibly TRBD1 (6 bases). CDR3 nucleotide sequence: TGCGCCAGCAGCTTTCAGGGGAGCACTGAAGCTTTCTTT. It is translated as CASSFQGSTEAFF.